This TCR beta chain comes out of a study of shared clonotypes between healthy human individuals (dated by TCRdb to 2020 to 2022). With respect to the entire study: A couple of women and a few men aged 18 to 49 years were included in the cohort. Per donor, three plates each were used for CD4 naive and CD4 memory, two for CD8 naive, and one for CD8 memory. To estimate repertoire size and how much clonotypes are shared between individuals, the study performed deep sequencing of blood TCR repertoires from roughly five healthy adults. Different laboratories and diverse techniques were used to prepare libraries and sequence TCR repertoires, to increase sequencing depth and limit assay-specific biases. Each donor's leukapheresis produced roughly between roughly 0.85 and 10 billion PBMCs.

The donors were healthy, HIV-negative adults who had no recently reported acute infections or vaccinations. All donors were Caucasian adults living in Nashville, Tennessee, USA. CD4+ T cells were enriched by magnetic negative selection, after which naive cells were positively selected on CD45RA and the negative fraction was taken as the memory subset. After blood collection by leukapheresis, PBMCs were isolated using Ficoll-Histopaque density gradient centrifugation and then cryopreserved in the vapor phase of liquid nitrogen. Analytical flow cytometry was used to check the purity and quantity of every magnetically sorted T cell population. Each sorted fraction had its genomic DNA isolated and then quantified by UV absorbance on a Nanodrop 2000c. Counted from cysteine to phenylalanine, this CDR3 has 15 amino acids. The retained sequence is limited to the CDR3, 45 bases, with the frame set at the first base. Trimming takes 4 bases from V and 9 bases from J, and the germline ends sit 20 bases apart. CDR1 and CDR2 are read off the germline V gene (reference sequence) as SGHKS and YYEKEE.

Findings and caveats that apply to the study as a whole: When a handful of donors were compared, the shared fraction of clonotypes was 5% to 6.5% for naive CD4, approximately 3.3% for naive CD8, roughly 2.3% for memory CD4, and 0.4% for memory CD8. Pairwise subsampling indicated that sequencing depth was expected to affect the degree of clonotype sharing among donors. Clonotypes shared by all four sorted-subset donors showed higher generation probabilities than non-shared clonotypes. Because the study included only a small number of donors, the genetic and exposure-history diversity represented was limited. Incomplete sequencing was indicated by rarefaction of sorted-subset datasets, despite the large sequencing depth. Larger estimated clonotype richness was generally found for naive subsets than for memory subsets. Sampling was restricted to blood, and TCR repertoires in tissues likely differ from the TCR repertoires found in blood.

As regards this clone: It has no known antigen specificity. Per-nucleotide qualities are absent, and no much larger clonotype sits a single base away.

Using the deep immunoSEQ assay, TCR CDR3 regions were amplified from genomic DNA by multiplex PCR. For each cell subset, the extracted genomic DNA was distributed evenly across all wells of several immunoSEQ 96-well plates, and each plate served as one replicate. Each replicate PCR for sorted subsets received around 200 ng genomic DNA, equal to tens of thousands of T cell genomes. The purified libraries were quantified using a Qubit 3.0 fluorometer, sized with a Bioanalyzer 2100, and then quantified again using the KAPA Library Quantification kit. Every immunoSEQ 96-well plate was sequenced on a separate single-read 150-cycle Illumina NextSeq 550 flow cell. In the source study's methods: Because the immunoSEQ output held only junctional sequences and lacked quality scores, the filtering could not match the filtering applied to full-length reads. Sequences were annotated with PyIR, a Python wrapper for IgBLAST v1.9, and V/J genes and CDR3 were assigned using IMGT germline references. Reads with weak V/J assignments (E-value above 1e-6), missing CDR3, stop codons, out-of-frame junctions, or ambiguous translated residues were removed. V3J clonotypes were defined by identical inferred V gene, J gene, and CDR3 amino acid sequence. Percentage overlap between repertoires was computed as shared unique clonotypes divided by the size of the smaller repertoire. RTK rarefaction, the Chao1 estimator, and Recon v2.1 estimates of unobserved clonotypes were used to assess repertoire richness. Generation probabilities were computed with OLGA for all TCRbeta clonotypes obtained by the gDNA method from a few donors. Not all clones reach the TCRdb copy of this immuneACCESS table, which keeps in-frame sequences only. Checked studies attribute under half of the gap to unresolved V genes and leave the rest unexplained. The DNA was the basis for D and trimming; V, J and clone size are from that table. This sample holds 600,000 to 800,000 clones; 72% were observed only once. The ten largest clones represent approximately 1.8% of the sample.

The sequencing sample was made of memory CD4+ T cells sorted from blood. According to the study, the label for this sample's cell subset or site signals: CD45RA-negative fraction. The receptor comes from a woman aged 25 to 45 in good health. Recombination linked TRBV5-5 to TRBJ2-1; the D gene is tentatively TRBD1 or TRBD2, each matching 6 bases. In nucleotide form, the sequence is TGTGCCAGCAGCAGGGAGGTGGGCAGGGGCATTGAGCAGTTCTTC. Translated, this is CASSREVGRGIEQFF.